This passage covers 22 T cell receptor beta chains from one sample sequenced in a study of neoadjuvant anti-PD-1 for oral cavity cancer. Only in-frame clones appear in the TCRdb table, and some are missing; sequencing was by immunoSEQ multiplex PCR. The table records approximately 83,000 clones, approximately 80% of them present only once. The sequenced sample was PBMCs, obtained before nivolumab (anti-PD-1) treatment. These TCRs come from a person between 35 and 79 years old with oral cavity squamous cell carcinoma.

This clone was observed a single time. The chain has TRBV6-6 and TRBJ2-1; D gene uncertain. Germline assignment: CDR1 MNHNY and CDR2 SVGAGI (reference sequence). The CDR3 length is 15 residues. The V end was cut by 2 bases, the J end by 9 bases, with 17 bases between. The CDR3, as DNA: TGTGCCAGCAGTTACGGGGTAGGCCTGGTGGGTGAGCAGTTCTTC. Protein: CASSYGVGLVGEQFF.

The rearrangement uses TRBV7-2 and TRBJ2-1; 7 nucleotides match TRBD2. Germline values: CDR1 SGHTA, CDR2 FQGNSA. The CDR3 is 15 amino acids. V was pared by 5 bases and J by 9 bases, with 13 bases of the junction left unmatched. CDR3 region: CASSNGAGALGEQFF. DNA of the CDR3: TGTGCCAGCAGCAATGGGGCGGGAGCGCTCGGTGAGCAGTTCTTC.

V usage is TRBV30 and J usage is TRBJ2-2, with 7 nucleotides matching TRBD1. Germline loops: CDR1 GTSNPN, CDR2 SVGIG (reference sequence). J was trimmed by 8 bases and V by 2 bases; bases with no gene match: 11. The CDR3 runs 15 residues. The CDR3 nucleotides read TGTGCCTGGAGTCTGGACAGGACCACCGTAGGGGAGCTGTTTTTT. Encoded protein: CAWSLDRTTVGELFF.

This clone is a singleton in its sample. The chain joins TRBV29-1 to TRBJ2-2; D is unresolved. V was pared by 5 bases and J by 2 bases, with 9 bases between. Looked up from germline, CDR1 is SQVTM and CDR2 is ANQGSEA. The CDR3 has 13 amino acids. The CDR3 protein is CSVYFSNTGELFF. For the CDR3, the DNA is TGCAGCGTTTATTTTAGCAACACCGGGGAGCTGTTTTTT.

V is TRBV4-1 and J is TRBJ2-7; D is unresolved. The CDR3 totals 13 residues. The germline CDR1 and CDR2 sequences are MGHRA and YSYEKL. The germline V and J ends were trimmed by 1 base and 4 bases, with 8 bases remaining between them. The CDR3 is CASSQGVRYEQYF. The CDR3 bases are TGCGCCAGCAGCCAAGGTGTGAGGTACGAGCAGTACTTC.

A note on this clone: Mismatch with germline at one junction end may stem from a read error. CDR3 sequence: CASSYIPGQMCF. The CDR3 coding sequence is TGTGCCAGCAGTTACATACCGGGACAGATGTGCTTC. The chain couples TRBV6-9 to TRBJ2-7; TRBD1 matches 7 bases. The CDR3 length is 12 residues. CDR1 MNHGY and CDR2 SVAAGI come from the germline V gene.

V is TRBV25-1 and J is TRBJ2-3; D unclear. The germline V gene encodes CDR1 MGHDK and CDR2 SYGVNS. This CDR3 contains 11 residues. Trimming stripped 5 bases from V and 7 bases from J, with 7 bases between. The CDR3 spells CASSQTYTQYF. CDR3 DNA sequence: TGTGCCAGCAGTCAGACATATACGCAGTATTTT.

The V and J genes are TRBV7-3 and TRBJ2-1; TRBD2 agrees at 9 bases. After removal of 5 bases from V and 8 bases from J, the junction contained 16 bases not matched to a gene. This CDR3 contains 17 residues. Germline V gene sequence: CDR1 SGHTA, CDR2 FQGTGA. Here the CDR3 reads CASSPSSSGVLQDEQFF. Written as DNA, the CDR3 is TGTGCCAGCAGCCCATCGTCTAGCGGGGTTCTACAAGATGAGCAGTTCTTC.

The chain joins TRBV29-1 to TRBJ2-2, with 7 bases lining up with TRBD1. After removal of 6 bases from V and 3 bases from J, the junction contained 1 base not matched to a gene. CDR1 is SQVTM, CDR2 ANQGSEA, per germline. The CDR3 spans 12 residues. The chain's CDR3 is CSVGQDTGELFF. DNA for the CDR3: TGCAGCGTCGGACAGGACACCGGGGAGCTGTTTTTT.

CDR3 nucleotide sequence: TGTGCCAGCAGGACTCCGGGGGAGGGACAGCCCCAGCATTTT. Translated: CASRTPGEGQPQHF. The chain couples TRBV28 to TRBJ1-5; tentatively, D is TRBD1 (5 bases). With 6 bases removed from V and 7 bases from J, the gap between germline ends came to 16 bases. Germline loops: CDR1 MDHEN, CDR2 SYDVKM. The CDR3 has 14 amino acids.

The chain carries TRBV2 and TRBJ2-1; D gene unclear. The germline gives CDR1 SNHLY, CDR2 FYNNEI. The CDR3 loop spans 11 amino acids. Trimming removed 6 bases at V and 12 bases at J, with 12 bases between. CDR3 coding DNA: TGTGCCAGCAGGTACTCAGGTGGGCAGTTCTTC. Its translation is CASRYSGGQFF.

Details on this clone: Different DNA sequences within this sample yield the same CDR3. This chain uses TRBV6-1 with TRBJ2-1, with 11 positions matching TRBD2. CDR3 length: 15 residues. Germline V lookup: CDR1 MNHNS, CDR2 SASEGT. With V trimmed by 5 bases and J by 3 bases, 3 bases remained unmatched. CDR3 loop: CASSSGTSGYNEQFF. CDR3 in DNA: TGTGCCAGCAGTTCCGGGACTAGCGGCTACAATGAGCAGTTCTTC.

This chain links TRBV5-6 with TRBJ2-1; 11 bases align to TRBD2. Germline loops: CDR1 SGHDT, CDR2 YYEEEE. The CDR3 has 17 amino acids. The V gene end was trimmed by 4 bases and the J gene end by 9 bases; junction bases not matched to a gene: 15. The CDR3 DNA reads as TGTGCCAGCAGCCCGCCCTTGGCTAGCGGGAGGCGAGGTGAGCAGTTCTTC. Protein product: CASSPPLASGRRGEQFF.

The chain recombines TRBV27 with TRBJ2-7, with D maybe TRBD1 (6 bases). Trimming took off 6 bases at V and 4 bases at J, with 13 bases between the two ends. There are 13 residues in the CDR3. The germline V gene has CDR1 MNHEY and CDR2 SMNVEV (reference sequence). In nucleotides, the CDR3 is TGTGCCAGCAGACTGGGACACTTATACGAGCAGTACTTC. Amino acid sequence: CASRLGHLYEQYF.

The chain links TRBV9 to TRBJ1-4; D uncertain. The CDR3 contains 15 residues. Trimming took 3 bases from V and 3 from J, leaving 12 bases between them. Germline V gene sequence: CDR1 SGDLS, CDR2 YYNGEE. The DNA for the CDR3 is TGTGCCAGCAGCGATGGACGGATTTCTAATGAAAAACTGTTTTTT. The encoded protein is CASSDGRISNEKLFF.

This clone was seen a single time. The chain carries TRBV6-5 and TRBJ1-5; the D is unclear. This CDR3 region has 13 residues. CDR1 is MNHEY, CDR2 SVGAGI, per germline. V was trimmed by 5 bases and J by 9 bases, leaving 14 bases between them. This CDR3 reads CASSRGLLGPQHF. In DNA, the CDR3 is TGTGCCAGCAGTCGGGGATTATTGGGGCCCCAGCATTTT.

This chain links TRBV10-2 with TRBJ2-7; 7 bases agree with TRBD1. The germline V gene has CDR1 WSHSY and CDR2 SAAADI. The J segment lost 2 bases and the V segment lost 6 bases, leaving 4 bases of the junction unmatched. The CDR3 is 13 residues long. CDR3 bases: TGCGCCAGCAGAGAACAGGGGACCTACGAGCAGTACTTC. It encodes CASREQGTYEQYF.

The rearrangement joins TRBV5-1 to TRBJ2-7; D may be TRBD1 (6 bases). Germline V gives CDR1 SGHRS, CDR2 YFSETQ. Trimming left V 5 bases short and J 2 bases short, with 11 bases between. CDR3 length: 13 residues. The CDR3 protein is CASREQGAYEQYF. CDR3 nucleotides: TGCGCCAGCAGGGAACAGGGAGCCTACGAGCAGTACTTC.

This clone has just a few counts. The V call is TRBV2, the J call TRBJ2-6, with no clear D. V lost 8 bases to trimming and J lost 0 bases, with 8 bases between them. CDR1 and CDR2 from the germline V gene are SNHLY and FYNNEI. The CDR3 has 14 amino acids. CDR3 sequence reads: CASHGFSGANVLTF. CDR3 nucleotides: TGTGCCAGCCATGGTTTCTCTGGGGCCAACGTCCTGACTTTC.

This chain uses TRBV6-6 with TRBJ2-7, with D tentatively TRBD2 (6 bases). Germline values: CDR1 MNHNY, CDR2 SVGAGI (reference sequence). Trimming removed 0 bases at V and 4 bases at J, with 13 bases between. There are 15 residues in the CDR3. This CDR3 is CASSYSNGGRYEQYF. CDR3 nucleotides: TGTGCCAGCAGTTACTCGAATGGGGGGAGGTACGAGCAGTACTTC.

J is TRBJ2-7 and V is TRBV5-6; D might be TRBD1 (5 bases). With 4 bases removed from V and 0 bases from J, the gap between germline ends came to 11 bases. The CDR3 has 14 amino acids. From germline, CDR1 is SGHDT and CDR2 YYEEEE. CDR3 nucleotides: TGTGCCAGCAGCCTTGACAGAAGCTCCTACGAGCAGTACTTC. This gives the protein CASSLDRSSYEQYF.

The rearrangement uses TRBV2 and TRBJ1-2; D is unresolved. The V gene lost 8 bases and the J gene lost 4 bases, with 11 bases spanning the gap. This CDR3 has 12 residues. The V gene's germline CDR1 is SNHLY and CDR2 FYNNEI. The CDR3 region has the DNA TGTGCCAGCCGAGGAGAGTTCTATGGCTACACCTTC. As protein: CASRGEFYGYTF.